The rows below give T cell receptor beta chains drawn from one sample of a study of blood T cell repertoires in COVID-19. TCRdb keeps only in-frame clones here, not all; method: immunoSEQ multiplex PCR. The sample has tens of thousands of clones; under 90% are singletons. The sequenced material came from peripheral blood. The receptor source for this set is a man between 65 and 79 years old who had recovered from COVID-19. Both conserved end residues are part of each CDR3. The D gene is left open where the match is weak. Clone sizes are given selectively: once, few, many, or a class where the clone is expanded.

size	J	V	D	CDR3	DNA
.	TRBJ1-2	TRBV19	.	CASSMMGAVAHGYTF	TGTGCCAGTAGTATGATGGGGGCAGTGGCACATGGCTACACCTTC
.	TRBJ1-2	TRBV5-1	.	CASSPDSGFGYTF	TGCGCCAGCAGCCCCGATTCAGGGTTTGGCTACACCTTC
.	TRBJ1-1	TRBV7-2	.	CASSPPGMNTEAFF	TGTGCCAGCAGCCCTCCAGGGATGAACACTGAAGCTTTCTTT
once	TRBJ1-6	TRBV10-3	.	CAISESIDNSPLHF	TGTGCCATCAGTGAGTCGATAGATAATTCACCCCTCCACTTT
.	TRBJ2-3	TRBV7-2	.	CASSWGASKGTDTQYF	TGTGCCAGCAGCTGGGGCGCCAGCAAGGGCACAGATACGCAGTATTTT
once	TRBJ2-1	TRBV7-2	TRBD1	CASSPDRGRYNEQFF	TGTGCCAGCAGCCCCGACAGGGGTCGTTACAATGAGCAGTTCTTC
.	TRBJ2-1	TRBV29-1	TRBD2	CSVEEEASGSHRGQFF	TGCAGCGTTGAAGAAGAGGCTAGCGGGAGTCACAGGGGGCAGTTCTTC
once	TRBJ1-1	TRBV7-7	.	CASSLYMNTEAFF	TGTGCCAGCAGCTTATACATGAACACTGAAGCTTTCTTT
.	TRBJ1-1	TRBV7-9	TRBD1	CASSSTGVEAFF	TGTGCCAGCAGCTCGACAGGGGTTGAAGCTTTCTTT
.	TRBJ2-7	TRBV5-1	TRBD1	CARERDSFYEQYF	TGCGCCAGGGAAAGGGACAGTTTCTACGAGCAGTACTTC
.	TRBJ2-1	TRBV14	TRBD1	CASSPIRDSLYNEQFF	TGTGCCAGCAGCCCCATCCGGGACAGCCTTTACAATGAGCAGTTCTTC
.	TRBJ1-1	TRBV27	.	CASSLSWQGTAEAFF	TGTGCCAGCAGTTTATCGTGGCAGGGTACCGCTGAAGCTTTCTTT
.	TRBJ1-1	TRBV19	TRBD1	CASSPDRAKRVNTEAFF	TGTGCCAGTAGCCCAGACAGGGCCAAGCGAGTGAACACTGAAGCTTTCTTT
.	TRBJ2-1	TRBV6-5	.	CASSRLRYNEQFF	TGTGCCAGCAGTCGTCTCAGATACAATGAGCAGTTCTTC
.	TRBJ2-5	TRBV7-2	TRBD2	CASRWTSETQYF	TGTGCCAGCAGGTGGACTAGTGAGACCCAGTACTTC
.	TRBJ1-2	TRBV27	TRBD1	CASSLAGGRGYTF	TGTGCCAGCAGTTTAGCAGGGGGGCGCGGCTACACCTTC
.	TRBJ2-1	TRBV7-2	TRBD2	CASSSPGLAGGNEQFF	TGTGCCAGCAGCTCACCGGGACTAGCGGGCGGCAATGAGCAGTTCTTC
.	TRBJ2-2	TRBV6-2/TRBV6-3	TRBD1	CASSLRTGTGNTGELFF	TGTGCCAGCAGTTTACGGACAGGGACAGGGAACACCGGGGAGCTGTTTTTT
.	TRBJ1-3	TRBV3-1/TRBV3-2	.	CASSQDSGSGNTIYF	TGTGCCAGCAGCCAAGATTCCGGCTCTGGAAACACCATATATTTT
.	TRBJ2-1	TRBV4-2	.	CASSLVLVGNEQFF	TGTGCCAGCAGCCTCGTCCTCGTCGGGAATGAGCAGTTCTTC
.	TRBJ2-5	TRBV5-1	TRBD1	CASRRTGGAETQYF	TGCGCCAGCAGACGGACAGGGGGCGCCGAGACCCAGTACTTC
.	TRBJ1-2	TRBV6-2/TRBV6-3	TRBD1	CASSYWDRGQEGYTF	TGTGCCAGCAGTTACTGGGACAGGGGGCAAGAAGGCTACACCTTC
.	TRBJ2-5	TRBV2	TRBD1	CARGTVSETQYF	TGTGCCAGGGGGACAGTTTCGGAGACCCAGTACTTC
.	TRBJ2-5	TRBV4-2	.	CASSRSVEETQYF	TGTGCCAGCAGCCGGAGTGTAGAAGAGACCCAGTACTTC
few	TRBJ2-1	TRBV28	TRBD2	CASSSALASGPDEQFF	TGTGCCAGCAGTTCCGCCTTGGCTAGCGGGCCCGATGAGCAGTTCTTC
few	TRBJ2-7	TRBV19	TRBD1	CASSRTGVFYEQYF	TGTGCCAGTAGCCGGACAGGAGTTTTCTACGAGCAGTACTTC
.	TRBJ2-5	TRBV6-2/TRBV6-3	TRBD2	CASSYSTSGSGETQYF	TGTGCCAGCAGTTACTCGACTAGCGGGAGTGGGGAGACCCAGTACTTC
.	TRBJ1-3	TRBV5-1	.	CASSPGSGNTIYF	TGCGCCAGCAGCCCCGGCTCTGGAAACACCATATATTTT
medium-sized	TRBJ1-6	TRBV28	.	CASRRAVNSPLHF	TGTGCCAGCAGGAGGGCAGTTAATTCACCCCTCCACTTT
.	TRBJ1-6	TRBV28	.	CASRISWQEDNSPLHF	TGTGCCAGCAGGATTAGCTGGCAGGAGGATAATTCACCCCTCCACTTT
once	TRBJ1-5	TRBV28	.	CASSPTPRVRFNQPQHF	TGTGCCAGCAGTCCTACCCCACGAGTCCGTTTCAATCAGCCCCAGCATTTT
.	TRBJ2-1	TRBV6-2/TRBV6-3	TRBD2	CASSQGSSGGYNEQFF	TGTGCCAGCAGCCAAGGGTCTAGCGGGGGGTACAATGAGCAGTTCTTC
.	TRBJ1-3	TRBV12-3/TRBV12-4	TRBD1	CASDRAGNTIYF	TGTGCCAGCGACAGGGCGGGAAACACCATATATTTT
.	TRBJ1-1	TRBV19	.	CASSPVGGSTEAFF	TGTGCCAGTAGTCCGGTCGGGGGAAGCACTGAAGCTTTCTTT
few	TRBJ2-2	TRBV7-3	.	CASSLRPSNTGELFF	TGTGCCAGCAGCTTAAGGCCCTCCAACACCGGGGAGCTGTTTTTT
.	TRBJ1-2	TRBV6-5	.	CASSYSIENYGYTF	TGTGCCAGCAGTTACTCGATAGAGAACTATGGCTACACCTTC
.	TRBJ1-2	TRBV27	TRBD1	CASSLFSRSGQGVGYGYTF	TGTGCCAGCAGTTTATTTTCACGGTCTGGACAGGGGGTCGGCTATGGCTACACCTTC
.	TRBJ1-5	TRBV11-2	.	CASSLDLGAGNQPQHF	TGTGCCAGCAGCTTAGACCTGGGGGCTGGCAATCAGCCCCAGCATTTT
few	TRBJ2-1	TRBV3-1/TRBV3-2	TRBD2	CASSQGLVPNYNEQFF	TGTGCCAGCAGCCAGGGACTAGTACCGAATTACAATGAGCAGTTCTTC
few	TRBJ2-5	TRBV27	TRBD2	CASSSSGGYLETQYF	TGTGCCAGCAGTTCCTCCGGGGGGTATTTGGAGACCCAGTACTTC
.	TRBJ1-1	TRBV28	TRBD1	CASRPGQGVTEAFF	TGTGCCAGCAGGCCGGGACAGGGGGTGACTGAAGCTTTCTTT
.	TRBJ1-1	TRBV10-2	.	CASSENTNTEAFF	TGCGCCAGCAGTGAGAACACAAACACTGAAGCTTTCTTT
.	TRBJ2-3	TRBV30	.	CAWGKLHTDTQYF	TGTGCCTGGGGCAAATTACACACAGATACGCAGTATTTT
.	TRBJ1-5	TRBV11-2	.	CASSLSSNRPQHF	TGTGCCAGCAGCTTAAGCTCTAATCGGCCCCAGCATTTT
.	TRBJ1-5	TRBV19	.	CASSTHGGNQPQHF	TGTGCCAGTAGTACCCACGGAGGGAATCAGCCCCAGCATTTT
.	TRBJ2-5	TRBV30	TRBD1	CASGDRAMGYQETQYF	TGTGCCTCAGGGGACAGGGCCATGGGGTACCAAGAGACCCAGTACTTC
.	TRBJ2-7	TRBV7-2	.	CASSLDMRKAYEQYF	TGTGCCAGCAGCTTAGACATGCGGAAAGCCTACGAGCAGTACTTC
.	TRBJ1-5	TRBV6-6	TRBD1	CASSRLGGQGSNQPQHF	TGTGCCAGCAGCCGATTGGGGGGACAGGGTAGCAATCAGCCCCAGCATTTT
.	TRBJ1-5	TRBV2	TRBD1	CASKNRGDQPQHF	TGTGCCAGCAAGAACAGGGGGGATCAGCCCCAGCATTTT
once	TRBJ2-1	TRBV7-2	TRBD2	CASSPGGASYNEQFF	TGTGCCAGCAGCCCGGGGGGGGCCTCCTACAATGAGCAGTTCTTC
.	TRBJ1-2	TRBV12-3/TRBV12-4	.	CASSTDRTYGYTF	TGTGCCAGCAGTACTGACAGAACCTATGGCTACACCTTC
.	TRBJ2-2	TRBV5-1	.	CASSRDTGELFF	TGCGCCAGCAGTCGAGACACCGGGGAGCTGTTTTTT
.	TRBJ2-7	TRBV11-2	TRBD2	CASSLTSGRTYEQYF	TGTGCCAGCAGCCTGACTAGCGGGCGAACCTACGAGCAGTACTTC
.	TRBJ2-5	TRBV7-2	TRBD2	CASSPRGGEETQYF	TGTGCCAGCAGCCCCCGGGGAGGGGAAGAGACCCAGTACTTC